What follows are 32 T cell receptor beta chains derived from one specimen sequenced in a study of early T cells in non-severe SARS-CoV-2 infection. TCRdb recomputed calls from the 5' RACE reads with MiXCR, one row per CDR3 protein. This table holds around 78,000 distinct CDR3 sequences, 9.5% to 13% found once. The specimen was whole blood, collected at baseline. These receptors all stem from an adult who was a healthcare worker with PCR-confirmed SARS-CoV-2 infection or an uninfected control (not recorded which).

This clonotype was counted ten times or more. This chain uses TRBV24-1 with TRBJ2-1; 8 bases fit TRBD1. This CDR3 comprises 16 residues. V was pared by 3 bases and J by 1 base, with 4 bases of the junction left unmatched. Per the germline V gene, CDR1 is KGHDR and CDR2 is SFDVKD. CDR3 loop: CATSDPGTGSYNEQFF. As DNA, the CDR3 is TGTGCCACCAGTGATCCCGGGACAGGATCCTACAATGAGCAGTTCTTC.

This clonotype occurred a few times. This chain connects TRBV6-6 to TRBJ2-2; 11 bases line up with TRBD2. Germline V gene data show CDR1 as MNHNY and CDR2 as SVGAGI (reference sequence). V shed 6 bases and J 8 bases; nucleotides not matched to a gene: 8. The CDR3 runs to 15 residues. The CDR3 coding sequence is TGTGCCAGCAGCCTAACTAGCGGGGGAAGTGGGGAGCTGTTTTTT. Amino acid sequence: CASSLTSGGSGELFF.

The table lists this clonotype with a few counts. The gene calls are TRBV20-1 and TRBJ2-2, with TRBD2 matching over 11 bases. Germline CDR1 reads DFQATT; CDR2 reads SNEGSKA (reference sequence). Germline trimming cut 0 bases from V and 3 bases from J; bases unmatched to any gene: 0. The CDR3 loop spans 15 amino acids. The CDR3, as DNA: TGCAGTGCTAGAGATAGCGGGGGGGACACCGGGGAGCTGTTTTTT. Translated, it gives CSARDSGGDTGELFF.

The CDR3 nucleotides are TGTGCCTGGAGTGTCGGTAGCGCTGGCCCAGATACGCAGTATTTT. Translation: CAWSVGSAGPDTQYF. The chain couples TRBV30 to TRBJ2-3; perhaps TRBD2 as D (5 bases). The germline gives CDR1 GTSNPN, CDR2 SVGIG (reference sequence). The V gene lost 0 bases and the J gene lost 4 bases, with 14 bases spanning the gap. The CDR3 spans 15 residues.

This clonotype has a handful of counts. The V call is TRBV7-9, the J call TRBJ2-7, with D possibly being TRBD2 (5 bases). Germline CDR1 SEHNR, CDR2 FQNEAQ (reference sequence). The CDR3 consists of 14 residues. Trimming pared 9 bases from V and 0 bases from J, leaving 15 bases between. CDR3 bases: TGTGCCAGTGTTCCGGGATTGAGCTCCTACGAGCAGTACTTC. Its protein is CASVPGLSSYEQYF. Based on the CDR3 plus reference TRBV7-9 and TRBJ2-7, the full variable domain is DTGVSQNPRHKITKRGQNVTFRCDPISEHNRLYWYRQTLGQGPEFLTYFQNEAQLEKSRLLSDRFSAERPKGSFSTLEIQRTEQGDSAMYLCASVPGLSSYEQYFGPGTRLTVT.

In its sample, this clonotype was seen many times. The CDR3 DNA reads as TGTGCCAGCAGAGGGACTAGCGGGGGGTCCCCGACAGATACGCAGTATTTT. The encoded protein is CASRGTSGGSPTDTQYF. The V call is TRBV11-2, the J call TRBJ2-3; 15 bases agree with TRBD2. The CDR3 is made up of 17 amino acids. V lost 6 bases, J lost 3 bases, and 7 bases stayed unmatched. Per the germline V gene, CDR1 is SGHAT and CDR2 is FQNNGV.

Only a few counts were recorded for this clonotype. The chain joins TRBV19 to TRBJ1-5; 9 bases line up with TRBD1. V trimming: 3 bases; J trimming: 10 bases; junction bases outside the gene matches: 16. There are 17 residues in the CDR3. Looked up from germline, CDR1 is LNHDA and CDR2 is SQIVND (reference sequence). CDR3 bases: TGTGCCAGTAGTATCTCCGCTACAGGGGGCGTCGGTAACCCCCAGCATTTT. Amino acid sequence: CASSISATGGVGNPQHF.

In this sample, this clonotype turned up many times. The chain employs TRBV7-3 and TRBJ2-3; the D is unclear. The germline V and J ends were trimmed by 2 bases and 1 base, with 7 bases remaining between them. This CDR3 contains 14 residues. Germline lookup yields CDR1 SGHTA and CDR2 FQGTGA. The CDR3 spells CASSLLGRTDTQYF. DNA of the CDR3: TGTGCCAGCAGCTTATTGGGTCGCACAGATACGCAGTATTTT.

To note about this clonotype: The junction departs from germline at one end; a sequencing error may be responsible. This chain joins TRBV12-5 and TRBJ2-5, with no clear D. The CDR3 totals 18 residues. Germline-derived CDR1 and CDR2 are LGHNT and FRNRAP. The CDR3 nucleotides are TGTGCTAGCGGTTTGGTACGATCCGAGTTCACCGCCCCCGAGACCCAGTACTTC. Translated: CASGLVRSEFTAPETQYF.

The sample holds many counts of this clonotype. V is TRBV6-2 or TRBV6-3 and J is TRBJ2-3, with 12 bases lining up with TRBD2. Losses at the gene ends were 6 bases for V and 7 bases for J; bases not matched to a gene: 5. Germline V CDR1 and CDR2: MNHEY, SVGEGT. The CDR3 totals 14 residues. CDR3 DNA: TGTGCCAGCAGGCCTAGCGGGGGGGCGCATACGCAGTATTTT. Its translation is CASRPSGGAHTQYF.

This clonotype was counted many times. This chain uses TRBV12-3 or TRBV12-4 with TRBJ2-1; tentative D call: TRBD1 (6 bases). The CDR3 is 12 residues long. V was shortened by 4 bases and J by 8 bases, with 9 bases between the two germline ends. CDR3 sequence: CASSYRDDEQFF. CDR3 nucleotides: TGTGCCAGCAGTTACAGGGATGATGAGCAGTTCTTC.

This clonotype showed up just a few times. The CDR3 is CASSLYGLDGYTF. In nucleotides, the CDR3 is TGCGCCAGCAGCTTGTACGGTTTGGATGGCTACACCTTC. The V call is TRBV5-1, the J call TRBJ1-2; D ambiguous. From germline, CDR1 is SGHRS and CDR2 YFSETQ. With 1 base removed from V and 6 bases from J, the gap between germline ends came to 10 bases. The CDR3 is 13 amino acids.

This clonotype has a handful of counts. V is TRBV6-1 and J is TRBJ2-7; D may correspond to TRBD1 or TRBD2 (5 bases each). The V end lost 5 bases, the J end lost 2 bases, and 19 bases lay between the germline ends. Germline assignment: CDR1 MNHNS and CDR2 SASEGT. CDR3 size: 16 residues. In DNA form, the CDR3 reads TGTGCCAGCAGTCGGGGATCCCGGGACGGAGCCTACGAGCAGTACTTC. This codes for CASSRGSRDGAYEQYF.

The rearrangement joins TRBV4-3 to TRBJ1-1; no definite D call. The CDR3 contains 15 residues. The ends were cut back, 0 bases at V and 8 bases at J, with 16 bases in the middle. The germline CDR1 and CDR2 sequences are LGHNA and YSLEER. The DNA for the CDR3 is TGCGCCAGCAGCCAAGATCACGACACCAGCCTAGAAGCTTTCTTT. Translation gives CASSQDHDTSLEAFF.

The genes are TRBV25-1 and TRBJ2-1; 10 bases fit TRBD2. CDR1 is MGHDK and CDR2 is SYGVNS in the germline V gene. This CDR3 contains 16 residues. V was clipped by 0 bases and J by 9 bases; unmatched bases: 8. CDR3 in DNA: TGTGCCAGCAGTGAATATATGGCTAGCGGGGGACCTGAGCAGTTCTTC. Its protein is CASSEYMASGGPEQFF.

This chain links TRBV10-3 with TRBJ1-2; D call uncertain. The CDR3 is 11 residues long. Looked up from germline, CDR1 is ENHRY and CDR2 is SYGVKD. With 4 bases removed from V and 6 bases from J, the gap between germline ends came to 6 bases. This CDR3 reads CAISGANGYTF. CDR3 bases: TGTGCCATCAGTGGGGCAAATGGCTACACCTTC.

As DNA, the CDR3 is TGTGCCAGTAGTGAATCTGGGGAGACCCAGTACTTC. Translated, it gives CASSESGETQYF. The chain is built from TRBV19 and TRBJ2-5, with D unclear. The V and J ends lost 5 bases and 5 bases respectively, with 9 bases between them. The CDR3 covers 12 residues. The germline V gene encodes CDR1 LNHDA and CDR2 SQIVND (reference sequence).

This clonotype was counted ten times or more. The rearrangement uses TRBV11-2 and TRBJ2-3; weak D call: TRBD2 (7 bases). This CDR3 comprises 16 residues. V gave up 5 bases and J gave up 3 bases, with 18 bases separating them. Germline CDR1 reads SGHAT; CDR2 reads FQNNGV. Here the CDR3 DNA reads TGTGCCAGCAGCCTACTAGGGGGGGCGGGGACAGATACGCAGTATTTT. This sequence encodes CASSLLGGAGTDTQYF.

The chain employs TRBV15 and TRBJ1-5; 7 nucleotides align to TRBD1. The J segment lost 0 bases and the V segment lost 3 bases, leaving 11 bases of the junction unmatched. Germline V gene data show CDR1 as LNHNV and CDR2 as YYDKDF (reference sequence). This CDR3 spans 18 amino acids. The CDR3 DNA sequence: TGTGCCACCAGCAGGAGATTTAAGGGGACAGTTAGCAATCAGCCCCAGCATTTT. This sequence encodes CATSRRFKGTVSNQPQHF.

This clonotype was counted a single time. The chain couples TRBV9 to TRBJ2-1, with no clear D. The CDR3 sequence is 14 residues long. Germline V gene lookup returns CDR1 SGDLS and CDR2 YYNGEE. The V and J ends lost 3 bases and 0 bases respectively, with 7 bases between them. CDR3 sequence: CASSANPSYNEQFF. CDR3 nucleotides: TGTGCCAGCAGCGCCAACCCCTCCTACAATGAGCAGTTCTTC.

This clonotype appeared a few times. The rearrangement links TRBV7-2 to TRBJ1-1; D is undetermined. V lost 6 bases and J 10 bases, leaving 21 bases between the germline ends. The germline CDR1 and CDR2 sequences are SGHTA and FQGNSA. There are 14 residues in the CDR3. CDR3 sequence reads: CASSPEASPFGAFF. DNA for the CDR3: TGTGCCAGCAGTCCAGAGGCAAGTCCCTTCGGAGCTTTCTTT.

On this clonotype itself: With a much larger clone just one base away, this may be a read error. V is TRBV7-9 and J is TRBJ2-3; TRBD1 agrees at 10 bases. The V segment lost 6 bases and the J segment 5 bases; nucleotides outside the gene matches: 5. Germline values: CDR1 SEHNR, CDR2 FQNEAQ (reference sequence). The CDR3 is 14 amino acids. CDR3 amino acids: CASRWTGGVDTQYF. The CDR3 coding sequence is TGTGCCAGCAGATGGACAGGGGGTGTAGATACGCAGTATTTT.

In its sample, this clonotype was seen a few times. The J gene is TRBJ2-1, the V gene TRBV23-1; maybe TRBD2 (5 bases). TRBV23-1 carries the ORF label, with uncertain function. Trimming pared 1 base from V and 5 bases from J, leaving 21 bases between. The CDR3 totals 18 residues. The CDR3 loop reads CASSQFFPPGSRNNEQFF. The CDR3 DNA sequence: TGCGCCAGCAGTCAATTTTTCCCCCCGGGATCTCGGAACAATGAGCAGTTCTTC.

J is TRBJ2-1 and V is TRBV6-1, with unresolved D. V lost 0 bases, J lost 7 bases, and 10 bases lay in between. Germline loops: CDR1 MNHNS, CDR2 SASEGT. The length of the CDR3 is 14 residues. The CDR3 nucleotides are TGTGCCAGCAGTGAAGCAGGGCTGAGGAATGAGCAGTTCTTC. It specifies CASSEAGLRNEQFF.

A few counts support this clonotype. Here the CDR3 reads CASNPDRSTGELFF. The CDR3 region has the DNA TGTGCCAGCAACCCGGACAGATCCACCGGGGAGCTGTTTTTT. The J gene is TRBJ2-2, the V gene TRBV7-9; D is possibly TRBD1 (6 bases). The CDR3 contains 14 residues. V was pared by 7 bases and J by 4 bases, with 13 bases between. Germline values: CDR1 SEHNR, CDR2 FQNEAQ (reference sequence).

This clonotype has a handful of counts. V and J are TRBV6-4 and TRBJ2-7; D is undetermined. From germline, CDR1 is MRHNA and CDR2 SNTAGT. Deletions cut 5 bases from V and 5 bases from J, with 19 bases between. This CDR3 is built from 15 residues. CDR3 sequence: CASSPEWGTGNEQYF. In nucleotides, the CDR3 is TGTGCCAGCAGTCCTGAGTGGGGTACTGGAAACGAGCAGTACTTC.

This chain links TRBV29-1 with TRBJ2-4; maybe TRBD1 (6 bases). The CDR3 sequence is 12 residues long. The ends were cut back, 4 bases at V and 6 bases at J, with 10 bases in the middle. CDR1 is SQVTM and CDR2 is ANQGSEA in the germline V gene. As DNA, the CDR3 is TGCAGCGTTGGGGGGCAGGGAAACATTCAGTACTTC. Translating it yields CSVGGQGNIQYF.

This clonotype was seen a few times. The rearrangement joins TRBV20-1 to TRBJ2-5, with 11 bases fitting TRBD2. The V gene's germline CDR1 is DFQATT and CDR2 SNEGSKA (reference sequence). The CDR3 is 14 residues long. After removal of 3 bases from V and 5 bases from J, the junction contained 5 bases not matched to a gene. The CDR3 nucleotides read TGCAGTGCTAGTGGTAGCGGGGGGGTGGAGACCCAGTACTTC. It encodes CSASGSGGVETQYF.

This clonotype was detected ten times or more. The chain uses TRBV25-1 and TRBJ1-3, with D possibly TRBD1 on 6 matching bases. Trimming removed 6 bases from V and 8 bases from J, with 8 bases in between. The germline gives CDR1 MGHDK, CDR2 SYGVNS. The CDR3 is 11 residues long. As DNA, the CDR3 is TGTGCCAGCAGACAGGGACACACCATATATTTT. This translates into CASRQGHTIYF.

This clonotype was seen more than once but under ten times. The chain uses TRBV5-1 and TRBJ2-3; 8 bases agree with TRBD1. Per the germline V gene, CDR1 is SGHRS and CDR2 is YFSETQ. This CDR3 is built from 13 residues. J was trimmed by 6 bases and V by 4 bases; bases with no gene match: 4. The CDR3 region has the DNA TGCGCCAGCAGCGCAAACAGGGGGGATACGCAGTATTTT. Its protein product is CASSANRGDTQYF.

This clonotype came up a few times. CDR3 amino acids: CASSQERWGLETQYF. As DNA, the CDR3 is TGCGCCAGCAGCCAAGAAAGGTGGGGCTTGGAGACCCAGTACTTC. V usage is TRBV4-1 and J usage is TRBJ2-5, with D tentatively TRBD1 (5 bases). Trimming left V 0 bases short and J 5 bases short, with 13 bases between. This CDR3 comprises 15 residues. From germline, CDR1 is MGHRA and CDR2 YSYEKL.

The chain is built from TRBV12-3 or TRBV12-4 and TRBJ1-6, with TRBD1 matching over 9 bases. Germline trimming cut 6 bases from V and 5 bases from J; bases unmatched to any gene: 2. The CDR3 sequence is 14 residues long. This CDR3 reads CASRRQGDNSPLHF. DNA for the CDR3: TGTGCCAGCAGGAGACAGGGGGATAATTCACCCCTCCACTTT.